This T cell receptor beta chain was captured in a study of control samples from healthy donors and cancer patients. This table comes from immunoSEQ multiplex PCR, and its TCRdb copy is limited to in-frame clones, with some not included. The sample has roughly 120,000 clones; roughly 90% are singletons. The specimen sequenced was blood. The source is a man aged 45-65 years in good health.

The CDR3 protein is CAISGGLGAGELFF. CDR3 nucleotide sequence: TGTGCCATCAGTGGAGGGCTAGGAGCCGGGGAGCTGTTTTTT. The chain combines TRBV10-3 with TRBJ2-2; D is possibly TRBD2 (5 bases). Trimming left V 4 bases short and J 6 bases short, with 12 bases between. Germline V lookup: CDR1 ENHRY, CDR2 SYGVKD. CDR3 length: 14 residues.